These 12 T cell receptor beta chains came from one sample sequenced in a study of blood T cell repertoires in COVID-19. Clones were sequenced by immunoSEQ multiplex PCR, and TCRdb holds only the in-frame ones, with some missing. The sample yields about 330,000 clones, about four fifths seen once. The material sequenced was peripheral blood. The receptor source for this set is a woman aged 45 to 65 with acute or convalescent COVID-19.

As regards this clone: Other DNA sequences within the sample encode an identical CDR3. The chain uses TRBV2 and TRBJ1-2; 9 bases map to TRBD1. The CDR3 has 13 residues. Germline lookup yields CDR1 SNHLY and CDR2 FYNNEI. The trim removed 6 bases at V and 6 bases at J, leaving 5 bases unmatched. CDR3 nucleotides: TGTGCCAGCAGCTCTACAGGGGGCGATGGCTACACCTTC. Translating gives CASSSTGGDGYTF.

The rearrangement uses TRBV27 and TRBJ2-7; a possible D gene is TRBD1 (5 bases). Germline lookup yields CDR1 MNHEY and CDR2 SMNVEV (reference sequence). CDR3 length: 13 residues. The V gene lost 8 bases and the J gene lost 1 base, with 12 bases spanning the gap. The CDR3 DNA sequence: TGTGCCAGCGCTCACCGGACATCCTACGAGCAGTACTTC. It encodes CASAHRTSYEQYF.

This chain joins TRBV7-2 and TRBJ1-1, with D unresolved. This CDR3 comprises 14 residues. The V end lost 4 bases, the J end lost 3 bases, and 12 bases lay between the germline ends. Germline loops: CDR1 SGHTA, CDR2 FQGNSA. CDR3 nucleotides: TGTGCCAGCAGCTCGGGGAGGCGGCACACTGAAGCTTTCTTT. Translated: CASSSGRRHTEAFF. Supplemented by reference TRBV7-2 and TRBJ1-1, the full variable domain reads GAGVSQSPSNKVTEKGKDVELRCDPISGHTALYWYRQSLGQGLEFLIYFQGNSAPDKSGLPSDRFSAERTGGSVSTLTIQRTQQEDSAVYLCASSSGRRHTEAFFGQGTRLTVV.

This chain links TRBV7-3 with TRBJ2-3, with D maybe TRBD2 (6 bases). There are 14 residues in the CDR3. Trimming removed 6 bases from V and 3 bases from J, with 13 bases in between. Germline V gene lookup returns CDR1 SGHTA and CDR2 FQGTGA. CDR3 loop: CASRSGGPTDTQYF. CDR3 coding DNA: TGTGCCAGCAGATCCGGAGGGCCGACAGATACGCAGTATTTT.

The gene calls are TRBV5-5 and TRBJ1-1; D possibly corresponds to TRBD1 (6 bases). V shed 4 bases and J shed 12 bases, with 19 bases lying between them. The CDR3 has 13 residues. CDR1 and CDR2 from the germline V gene are SGHKS and YYEKEE (reference sequence). In DNA, the CDR3 is TGTGCCAGCAGCCCGGGGGGGGCATTTGGTTCTTTCTTT. Protein sequence: CASSPGGAFGSFF.

The chain has TRBV6-6 and TRBJ1-3; 7 bases map to TRBD1. The CDR3 loop spans 17 amino acids. CDR1 is MNHNY and CDR2 is SVGAGI in the germline V gene (reference sequence). J gave up 1 base and V 5 bases, and 11 bases lay outside the gene matches. In DNA, the CDR3 is TGTGCCAGCAGTCGAAAGGGACAGCCTGTTTCTGGAAACACCATATATTTT. Protein sequence: CASSRKGQPVSGNTIYF.

The chain joins TRBV4-3 to TRBJ1-4; D unclear. Germline V gene lookup returns CDR1 LGHNA and CDR2 YSLEER. This CDR3 has 13 residues. Trimming removed 2 bases from V and 8 bases from J, with 9 bases in between. The CDR3 region is CASSQPSGEKLFF. Here the CDR3 DNA reads TGCGCCAGCAGCCAACCCTCGGGGGAAAAACTGTTTTTT.

The chain recombines TRBV28 with TRBJ1-2, with 7 bases aligning to TRBD1. The length of the CDR3 is 13 residues. The germline CDR1 and CDR2 sequences are MDHEN and SYDVKM. The CDR3: CAAGGTSNYGYTF. Here the CDR3 DNA reads TGTGCAGCAGGGGGTACCTCTAACTATGGCTACACCTTC.

J is TRBJ2-2 and V is TRBV3-1 (or the pseudogene TRBV3-2); D is unresolved. The germline gives CDR1 LGHDT, CDR2 YNNKEL (reference sequence). The CDR3 consists of 15 residues. The ends were cut back, 3 bases at V and 3 bases at J, with 11 bases in the middle. CDR3 bases: TGTGCCAGCAGCCAGACGGGTATCGACACCGGGGAGCTGTTTTTT. Residues: CASSQTGIDTGELFF.

The J gene is TRBJ2-3, the V gene TRBV11-2, with 9 bases lining up with TRBD2. The J segment lost 3 bases and the V segment lost 3 bases, leaving 1 base of the junction unmatched. Germline V gene lookup returns CDR1 SGHAT and CDR2 FQNNGV. The CDR3 length is 14 residues. The CDR3 is CASSFSGGTDTQYF. CDR3 nucleotides: TGTGCCAGCAGCTTTAGCGGGGGTACAGATACGCAGTATTTT.

Worth noting for this clone: It is unclear where the CDR3 begins or ends on the DNA, so no DNA is shown, and the CDR3 is as TCRdb lists it. This chain connects TRBV7-9 to TRBJ2-5; the table gives TRBD1 as D, unverified against the DNA. From its first to its last residue, the CDR3 has 15 amino acids. Germline CDR1 is SEHNR and CDR2 is FQNEAQ (reference sequence). The CDR3 reads CASTVGPGTGQLGNF.

This sequence joins TRBV6-2 or TRBV6-3 and TRBJ1-2, with unresolved D. V dropped 2 bases and J dropped 0 bases, with 7 bases sitting between them. The CDR3 sequence is 14 residues long. Germline values: CDR1 MNHEY, CDR2 SVGEGT. CDR3 DNA: TGTGCCAGCAGTTACCTGGGCTCTAACTATGGCTACACCTTC. Its protein is CASSYLGSNYGYTF.